This T cell receptor (beta chain) comes out of a study of T-cell memory formation after mild COVID-19. Turning to the study itself: There were largely donor-specific TCR clusters.

Study results and caveats: Clones that contracted from day 15 to 85 were balanced CD4/CD8, while later expanders leaned CD4+. Memory from before infection featured some responding clones, which suggests cross-reactive memory joined.

V lost 0 bases, J lost 0 bases, and 10 bases stayed unmatched. The CDR3 covers 18 residues. Germline lookup yields CDR1 MGHRA and CDR2 YSYEKL. A few counts support this clonotype. Its antigen is not known. cDNA libraries for TCR alpha and TCR beta, carrying sample barcodes and UMIs, came from 5'RACE with constant-segment primers. TCRdb reprocessed the 5' RACE reads with MiXCR, giving one entry per CDR3 protein. Of 540,000 or so distinct CDR3 sequences in the sample, about 20% were seen once. Sequencing was performed on PBMCs or a T cell subset sorted from them (not recorded which). The clonotype originates from an adult woman who had mild COVID-19 (a few samples of this study predate the infection). Cell type and time point are not known. The chain employs TRBV4-1 and TRBJ2-7; 8 bases fit TRBD1. CDR3: CASSQDRGTGGLSYEQYF. The CDR3 DNA reads as TGCGCCAGCAGCCAAGATCGTGGGACAGGAGGCCTCTCCTACGAGCAGTACTTC.